The entry below describes one T cell receptor beta chain. Antigen specificity is unknown. This record comes from a study of monozygotic twins with inflammatory bowel disease. General observations from the study: No single strong signal or clonotype associated with IBD was supported. In patient repertoires, differing immunosuppressive treatments may have added some variability. Healthy co-twins had higher TCRbeta inverse Simpson diversity than their IBD twins.

TCRdb re-called the 5' RACE reads; every CDR3 protein appears as one record, without DNA. This listing includes approximately 400,000 distinct CDR3 sequences. Sample: blood. This clonotype was sampled from a human donor with ulcerative colitis or Crohn's disease, or a healthy co-twin of an affected twin (not recorded which).

This CDR3 is CASSLAGQGNIQYF. The chain carries TRBV12-3 or TRBV12-4 and TRBJ2-4; TCRdb outputs TRBD1, but without DNA this stays unchecked. This CDR3 comprises 14 residues.